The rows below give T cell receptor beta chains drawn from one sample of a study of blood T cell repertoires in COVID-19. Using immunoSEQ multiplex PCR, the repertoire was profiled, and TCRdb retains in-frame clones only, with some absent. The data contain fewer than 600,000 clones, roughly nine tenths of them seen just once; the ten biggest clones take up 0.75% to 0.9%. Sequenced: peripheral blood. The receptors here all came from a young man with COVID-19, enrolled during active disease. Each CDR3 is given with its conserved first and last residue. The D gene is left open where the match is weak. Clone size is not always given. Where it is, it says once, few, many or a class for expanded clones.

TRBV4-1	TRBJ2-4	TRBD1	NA	CASSSRQGKNIQYF	TGCGCCAGCTCATCCCGACAGGGCAAAAACATTCAGTACTTC
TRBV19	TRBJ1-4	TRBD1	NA	CATLDRVGEKLFF	TGTGCCACCCTTGACAGGGTAGGGGAAAAACTGTTTTTT
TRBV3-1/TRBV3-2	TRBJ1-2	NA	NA	CASSQDSVRGYTF	TGTGCCAGCAGCCAAGATAGCGTGAGAGGCTACACCTTC
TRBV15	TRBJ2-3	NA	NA	CATSRVKVRGTDTQYF	TGTGCCACCAGCAGAGTAAAGGTCAGAGGGACAGATACGCAGTATTTT
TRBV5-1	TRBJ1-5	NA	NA	CASSLGREGDQPQHF	TGCGCCAGCAGCTTGGGCAGGGAGGGAGATCAGCCCCAGCATTTT
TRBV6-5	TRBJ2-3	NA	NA	CASSSPGLTGTQYF	TGTGCCAGCAGTTCCCCGGGTCTCACGGGTACGCAGTATTTT
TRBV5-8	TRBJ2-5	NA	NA	CASSLRETQYF	TGTGCCAGCAGCCTACGGGAGACCCAGTACTTC
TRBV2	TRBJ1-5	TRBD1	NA	CASSPDRDSQPQHF	TGTGCCAGCAGCCCCGACAGGGATTCTCAGCCCCAGCATTTT
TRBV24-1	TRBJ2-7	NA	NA	CATSYTGVEQYF	TGTGCCACCAGTTATACGGGGGTCGAGCAGTACTTC
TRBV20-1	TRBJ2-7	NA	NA	CSASKGAYEQYF	TGCAGTGCTAGTAAAGGGGCCTACGAGCAGTACTTC
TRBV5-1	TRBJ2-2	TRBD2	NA	CASSPLSSGAGELFF	TGCGCCAGCAGCCCGCTCTCTAGCGGGGCCGGGGAGCTGTTTTTT
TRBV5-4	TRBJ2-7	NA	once	CASSLYSYEQYF	TGTGCCAGCAGCTTGTATTCCTACGAGCAGTACTTC
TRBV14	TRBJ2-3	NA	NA	CASSPQPGDTQYF	TGTGCCAGCAGCCCACAACCCGGGGATACGCAGTATTTT
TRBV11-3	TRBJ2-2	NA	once	CASSPRTKTGELFF	TGTGCCAGCAGCCCTAGGACTAAAACCGGGGAGCTGTTTTTT
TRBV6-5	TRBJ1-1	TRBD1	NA	CASIPSTGGEDAFF	TGTGCCAGCATCCCATCCACAGGGGGCGAAGATGCTTTCTTT
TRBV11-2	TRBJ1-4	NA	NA	CASSLDLQGTNEKLFF	TGTGCCAGCAGCTTAGATCTGCAGGGGACTAATGAAAAACTGTTTTTT
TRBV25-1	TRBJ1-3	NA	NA	CASSDNRVGNTIYF	TGTGCCAGCAGTGACAACAGGGTCGGAAACACCATATATTTT
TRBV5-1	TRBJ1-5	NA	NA	CASRPTRGLDQPQHF	TGCGCCAGCAGACCGACGAGAGGATTAGATCAGCCCCAGCATTTT
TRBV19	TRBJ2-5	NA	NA	CASSIGIEAETQYF	TGTGCCAGTAGTATAGGGATAGAGGCAGAGACCCAGTACTTC
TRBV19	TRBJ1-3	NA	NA	CASSITGSGNTIYF	TGTGCCAGTAGTATAACCGGCTCTGGAAACACCATATATTTT
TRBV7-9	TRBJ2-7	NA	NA	CASSLSSRNLYEQYF	TGTGCCAGCAGCTTATCTTCCAGGAACCTCTACGAGCAGTACTTC
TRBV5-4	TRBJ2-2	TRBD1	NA	CASSSGQGRQNGELFF	TGTGCCAGCAGTTCTGGACAGGGGAGGCAAAACGGGGAGCTGTTTTTT
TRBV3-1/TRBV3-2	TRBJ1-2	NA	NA	CASSRTVDYGYTF	TGTGCCAGCAGCCGGACAGTGGACTATGGCTACACCTTC
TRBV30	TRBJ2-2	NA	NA	CAWSAGVGTGELFF	TGTGCCTGGAGTGCAGGGGTCGGCACCGGGGAGCTGTTTTTT
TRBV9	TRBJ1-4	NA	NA	CASSLSIPGSGTTNEKLFF	TGTGCCAGCAGCTTATCGATACCGGGGTCGGGGACAACTAATGAAAAACTGTTTTTT
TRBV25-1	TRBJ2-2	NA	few	CASSDTSAGITGELFF	TGTGCCAGCAGTGATACTTCGGCAGGGATCACCGGGGAGCTGTTTTTT
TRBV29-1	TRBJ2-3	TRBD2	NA	CSVNRGTSGGDTQYF	TGCAGCGTAAACCGAGGGACTAGCGGGGGAGATACGCAGTATTTT
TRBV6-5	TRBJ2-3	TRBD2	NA	CASSWGAGSTQYF	TGTGCCAGCAGTTGGGGAGCGGGGAGTACGCAGTATTTT
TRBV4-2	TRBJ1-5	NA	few	CASSQDPGNSNQPQHF	TGTGCCAGCAGCCAAGATCCAGGAAATAGCAATCAGCCCCAGCATTTT
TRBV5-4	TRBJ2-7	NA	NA	CASAGDYEQYF	TGTGCCAGCGCCGGGGACTACGAGCAGTACTTC
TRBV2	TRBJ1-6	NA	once	CASMEDLGSYNSPLHF	TGTGCCAGCATGGAGGACCTGGGCTCCTATAATTCACCCCTCCACTTT
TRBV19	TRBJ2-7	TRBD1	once	CASSILGGQGSYEQYF	TGTGCCAGTAGTATACTCGGGGGACAGGGATCCTACGAGCAGTACTTC
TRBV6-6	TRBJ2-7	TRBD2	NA	CASSPTSGYEQYF	TGTGCCAGCAGTCCCACTAGCGGTTACGAGCAGTACTTC
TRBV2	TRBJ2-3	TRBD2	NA	CASRVSGGRGFGTDTQYF	TGTGCCAGCAGAGTATCGGGGGGGCGCGGCTTCGGCACAGATACGCAGTATTTT
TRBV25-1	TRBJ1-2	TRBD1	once	CASSVPGTGYGYTF	TGTGCCAGCAGTGTCCCCGGGACAGGGTATGGCTACACCTTC
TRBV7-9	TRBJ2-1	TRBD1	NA	CASSFADRGAYNEQFF	TGTGCCAGCAGCTTTGCCGACAGGGGCGCCTACAATGAGCAGTTCTTC
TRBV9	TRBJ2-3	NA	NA	CASSVVPGTSTDTQYF	TGTGCCAGCAGCGTAGTCCCGGGGACTAGCACAGATACGCAGTATTTT
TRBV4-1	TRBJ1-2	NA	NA	CASSPQGLSGYTF	TGCGCCAGCAGCCCCCAGGGGCTGAGCGGCTACACCTTC
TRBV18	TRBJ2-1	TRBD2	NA	CASSLSSPLAGDRQFF	TGTGCCAGCTCACTCTCCTCCCCACTAGCGGGGGATCGGCAGTTCTTC
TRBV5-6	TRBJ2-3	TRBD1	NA	CASSLGGGGTDTQYF	TGTGCCAGCAGCTTGGGAGGGGGCGGCACAGATACGCAGTATTTT
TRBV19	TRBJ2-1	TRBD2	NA	CASSFSRDSGGADEQFF	TGTGCCAGTAGTTTTTCCCGGGATAGCGGGGGGGCCGATGAGCAGTTCTTC
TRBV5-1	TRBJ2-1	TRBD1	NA	CASSPRTGGGNEQFF	TGCGCCAGCAGCCCACGGACAGGGGGGGGCAATGAGCAGTTCTTC
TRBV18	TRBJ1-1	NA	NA	CASSPLSWAQTMNTEAFF	TGTGCCAGCTCACCACTATCTTGGGCACAGACCATGAACACTGAAGCTTTCTTT
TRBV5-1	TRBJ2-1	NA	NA	CASSLGGTVKYNEQFF	TGCGCCAGCAGCTTGGGCGGGACAGTCAAATACAATGAGCAGTTCTTC
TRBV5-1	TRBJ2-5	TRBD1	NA	CASSSGTDKRTQYF	TGCGCCAGCAGCTCCGGGACAGACAAGAGAACCCAGTACTTC
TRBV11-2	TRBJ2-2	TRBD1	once	CASRPQGASLTSGELFF	TGTGCCAGCAGGCCACAGGGGGCATCTTTAACCTCCGGGGAGCTGTTTTTT
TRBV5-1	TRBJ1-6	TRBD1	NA	CASRGQGDNSPLHF	TGCGCCAGCAGAGGACAGGGTGATAATTCACCCCTCCACTTT
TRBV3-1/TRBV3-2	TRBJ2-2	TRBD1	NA	CASRLGQGTGELFF	TGTGCCAGCAGACTTGGACAGGGAACCGGGGAGCTGTTTTTT
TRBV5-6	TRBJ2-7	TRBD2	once	CASSSGTSFGEQYF	TGTGCCAGCAGTTCCGGGACTAGCTTTGGCGAGCAGTACTTC